Listed below are T cell receptor beta chains from one sample, sequenced in a study of CD8 T cells in ankylosing spondylitis. TCRdb ran MiXCR on the 5' RACE reads and lists one entry per CDR3 protein. The sample carries about 330,000 distinct CDR3 sequences, approximately 8.2% recorded once. Sequencing was performed on blood, either unsorted or a sorted T cell fraction (not recorded which). The receptors were gathered from a male donor with ankylosing spondylitis. Each CDR3 is given with its conserved first and last residue. D genes are given only for firm matches. For some rows the clone size is stated as once, few or many, or as a class when expanded; others skip it.

few	TRBV5-1	TRBJ2-7	-	TGCGCCAGCAGCTTTCAACAGGGTAACGAGCAGTACTTC	CASSFQQGNEQYF
few	TRBV10-1	TRBJ2-3	TRBD2	TGCGCCAGCAGTGAGGCGGGAGGGCCAGGGAGCGTTCCAGATACGCAGTATTTT	CASSEAGGPGSVPDTQYF
-	TRBV5-1	TRBJ2-2	TRBD1	TGCGCCAGCAGCCCGGAGGACAGGACTTTCGGGGAGCTGTTTTTT	CASSPEDRTFGELFF
few	TRBV5-1	TRBJ2-1	TRBD1	TGCGCCAGTTTCCCCGGACAGGGCTCCTACAATGAGCAGTTCTTC	CASFPGQGSYNEQFF
-	TRBV7-8	TRBJ2-3	-	TGTGCCAGCAGCGCTGACCTAATGCTGAGCACAGATACGCAGTATTTT	CASSADLMLSTDTQYF
-	TRBV28	TRBJ2-7	-	TGTGCCGTGGGGGGGGGCGACAGCTCCTACGAGCAGTACTTC	CAVGGGDSSYEQYF
many	TRBV29-1	TRBJ2-7	TRBD1	TGCAGCGTGGAGGAGGGGACAGGGCGATACGAGCAGTACTTC	CSVEEGTGRYEQYF
-	TRBV20-1	TRBJ2-1	TRBD2	TGCAGTGCAACGGGACTAGCGGATCCCTGGGATTCTGGGTATGAGCAGTTCTTC	CSATGLADPWDSGYEQFF
few	TRBV6-1	TRBJ1-1	TRBD1	TGTGCCAGTGCGGACAGGGTGGTTAGGAACACTGAAGCTTTCTTT	CASADRVVRNTEAFF
many	TRBV3-1	TRBJ2-7	-	TGTGCCAGCAGCCAGTCCTCCTACGAGCAGTACTTC	CASSQSSYEQYF
many	TRBV12-3/TRBV12-4	TRBJ2-7	-	TGTGCCAGCAAGGGGTTGTCGGGGCGGGGTGCCTACGAGCAGTACTTC	CASKGLSGRGAYEQYF
-	TRBV29-1	TRBJ1-1	-	TGCAGCGCCCTAGGGGGATCCAACACTGAAGCTTTCTTT	CSALGGSNTEAFF
-	TRBV11-3	TRBJ2-1	TRBD1	TGTGCCAGCAGCACGACCCGACAGGGTAGAGATGAGCAGTTCTTC	CASSTTRQGRDEQFF
many	TRBV29-1	TRBJ2-1	-	TGCAGCGTTGAAGTGTGGGCCAACCGGCGGTTCTTC	CSVEVWANRRFF
many	TRBV5-1	TRBJ1-1	-	TGCGCCAGCAGCTTGGAAATGGCAGGACTTGAAGCTTTCTTT	CASSLEMAGLEAFF
few	TRBV6-5	TRBJ2-7	-	TGTGCCAGCAGTTCGACTAGGACAGGACTCTACGAGCAGTACTTC	CASSSTRTGLYEQYF
-	TRBV29-1	TRBJ1-5	-	TGCAGCGCTGGGGGCGGTCTGGATCAGCCCCAGCATTTT	CSAGGGLDQPQHF
-	TRBV4-2	TRBJ2-1	-	TGTGCCAGCAGCCAAGATCCGTGGGGATACAATGAGCAGTTCTTC	CASSQDPWGYNEQFF
few	TRBV20-1	TRBJ2-5	-	TGCAGTGCTTTCTCCTCACAGGGAGAGACCCAGTACTTC	CSAFSSQGETQYF
-	TRBV29-1	TRBJ2-7	TRBD1	TGCAGCGTGGGGACAGGGGACCGCTACGAGCAGTACTTC	CSVGTGDRYEQYF
-	TRBV12-3/TRBV12-4	TRBJ2-1	TRBD1	TGTGCCAGCAGCACCCAACCGGGACAGGATTACGATGAGCAGTTCTTC	CASSTQPGQDYDEQFF
many	TRBV27	TRBJ2-1	TRBD1	TGTGCCAGCAACCGGGACAGGACTTACAATGAGCAGTTCTTC	CASNRDRTYNEQFF
-	TRBV18	TRBJ2-3	-	TGTGCCAGCTCACCACGGACAGATACGCAGTATTTT	CASSPRTDTQYF
few	TRBV12-3/TRBV12-4	TRBJ1-5	-	TGTGCCAGCAGGACCGGGACATCGGGCAATCAGCCCCAGCATTTT	CASRTGTSGNQPQHF
many	TRBV29-1	TRBJ1-5	TRBD1	TGCAGCGTGCGGACAGGGAACGGCCAGCCCCAGCATTTT	CSVRTGNGQPQHF
few	TRBV28	TRBJ2-5	TRBD1	TGTGCCAGCAGAACAGGGGGCGGAGAGACCCAGTACTTC	CASRTGGGETQYF
-	TRBV10-3	TRBJ2-7	-	TGTGCCATCAGCCGGGACGGGGAACGGGAGCAGTACTTC	CAISRDGEREQYF
-	TRBV20-1	TRBJ2-6	-	TGCAGTGCTAGAGGTCAGGGCCCCGGGGCTGGGGCCAACGTCCTGACTTTC	CSARGQGPGAGANVLTF
-	TRBV10-3	TRBJ2-7	-	TGTGCCAGCCAGCCGACCGACTCCTACGAGCAGTACTTC	CASQPTDSYEQYF
few	TRBV4-2	TRBJ2-3	-	TGTGCCAGCAGCCAAGGTTGGAGAGATACGCAGTATTTT	CASSQGWRDTQYF
-	TRBV5-1	TRBJ2-7	TRBD1	TGCGCCAGCAGCTGGGGTCAGGGGGCTTACGAGCAGTACTTC	CASSWGQGAYEQYF
-	TRBV7-9	TRBJ2-5	TRBD2	TGTGCCAGCAGCGTGGGACTAGCACTCCAAGAGACCCAGTACTTC	CASSVGLALQETQYF
few	TRBV11-2	TRBJ2-2	TRBD2	TGTGCCAGCAGCCGGGAGACTAGCGGGAGGAGAGGCACCGGGGAGCTGTTTTTT	CASSRETSGRRGTGELFF
-	TRBV20-1	TRBJ2-7	-	TGCAGTGCTAGAGATCTGGGAGGAGGCTCCTACGAGCAGTACTTC	CSARDLGGGSYEQYF
-	TRBV7-2	TRBJ2-7	-	TGTGCCAGCAGTCTCGGGGTTGGTGGGAGTCCCTACGAGCAGTACTTC	CASSLGVGGSPYEQYF
few	TRBV15	TRBJ1-5	-	TGTGCCACCAGCAGAAATTTGGGATTCCAGCCCCAGCATTTT	CATSRNLGFQPQHF
few	TRBV29-1	TRBJ1-1	-	TGCAGCGTGGAACTTTTTTGGAACACTGAAGCTTTCTTT	CSVELFWNTEAFF
few	TRBV11-1	TRBJ2-2	TRBD1	TGTGCCAGCAGCCGGGACAGGGGGCGGAGCGGGGAGCTGTTTTTT	CASSRDRGRSGELFF
few	TRBV30	TRBJ2-3	-	TGTGCCTGGCGGATCCTCTCCGGAACGCAGTATTTT	CAWRILSGTQYF
many	TRBV12-3/TRBV12-4	TRBJ1-1	-	TGTGCCAGCAGTTTTGTCCAGGGGAACGCTGAAGCTTTCTTT	CASSFVQGNAEAFF
-	TRBV20-1	TRBJ1-5	-	TGCAGTGCTCGACAGACACCTAATCAGCCCCAGCATTTT	CSARQTPNQPQHF
many	TRBV12-3/TRBV12-4	TRBJ2-1	TRBD2	TGTGCCAGCAGCCTGCCCCTTAGCGGGAGGGCCAATGAGCAGTTCTTC	CASSLPLSGRANEQFF
-	TRBV15	TRBJ1-5	-	TGTGCCACCAGCAGAGACAGCAATAGCAATCAGCCCCAGCATTTT	CATSRDSNSNQPQHF
-	TRBV14	TRBJ1-1	-	TGTGCCAGCAGCCCCAATCGCGGCAGGGTGAACACTGAAGCTTTCTTT	CASSPNRGRVNTEAFF
few	TRBV5-1	TRBJ2-3	TRBD2	TGCGCCAGCAGCTTGGCCGTAGCGGGAGGCACAGATACGCAGTATTTT	CASSLAVAGGTDTQYF
-	TRBV19	TRBJ2-4	-	TGTGCCAGTAGTATCGGGACAAGGAAAAACATTCAGTACTTC	CASSIGTRKNIQYF
few	TRBV20-1	TRBJ1-1	-	TGCAGTGTAATAAGGGACATGAACACTGAAGCTTTCTTT	CSVIRDMNTEAFF
-	TRBV25-1	TRBJ1-1	-	TGTGCCAGCAGTGAATATACCTCCGGGACTAACACTGAAGCTTTCTTT	CASSEYTSGTNTEAFF
-	TRBV18	TRBJ2-1	-	TGTGCCAGCTCACCCGCAGGGGCGACTTACAATGAGCAGTTCTTC	CASSPAGATYNEQFF
-	TRBV2	TRBJ1-6	-	TGTGCCAGCAGGGTACTCAGTAATTCACCCCTCCACTTT	CASRVLSNSPLHF
once	TRBV11-2	TRBJ2-3	-	TGTGCCAGCAGCTTAGGAGGCGCCGGGGCAGATACGCAGTATTTT	CASSLGGAGADTQYF